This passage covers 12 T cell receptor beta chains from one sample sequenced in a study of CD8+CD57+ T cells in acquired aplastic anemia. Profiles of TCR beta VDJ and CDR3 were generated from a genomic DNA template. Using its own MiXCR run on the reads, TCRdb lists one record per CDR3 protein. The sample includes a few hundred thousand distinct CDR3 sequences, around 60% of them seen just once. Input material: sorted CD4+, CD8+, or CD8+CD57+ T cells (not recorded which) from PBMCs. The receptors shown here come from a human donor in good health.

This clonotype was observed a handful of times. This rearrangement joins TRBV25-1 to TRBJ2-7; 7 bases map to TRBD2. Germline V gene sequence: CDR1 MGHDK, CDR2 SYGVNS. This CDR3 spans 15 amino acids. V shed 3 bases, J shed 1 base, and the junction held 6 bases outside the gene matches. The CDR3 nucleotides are TGTGCCAGCAGTGACCTGCGGGAGCGGTCCTACGAGCAGTACTTC. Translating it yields CASSDLRERSYEQYF.

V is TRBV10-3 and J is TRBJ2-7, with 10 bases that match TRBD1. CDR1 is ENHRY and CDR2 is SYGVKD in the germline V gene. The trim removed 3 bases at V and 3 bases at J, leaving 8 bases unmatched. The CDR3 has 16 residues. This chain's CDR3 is CAISDPGQGGVYEQYF. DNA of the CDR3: TGTGCCATCAGTGATCCAGGACAGGGGGGGGTCTACGAGCAGTACTTC.

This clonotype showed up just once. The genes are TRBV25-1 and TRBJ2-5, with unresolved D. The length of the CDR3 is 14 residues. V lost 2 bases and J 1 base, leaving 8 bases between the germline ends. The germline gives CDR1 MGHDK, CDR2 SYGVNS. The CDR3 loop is CASSEIRVQETQYF. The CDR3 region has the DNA TGTGCCAGCAGTGAAATTCGGGTCCAAGAGACCCAGTACTTC.

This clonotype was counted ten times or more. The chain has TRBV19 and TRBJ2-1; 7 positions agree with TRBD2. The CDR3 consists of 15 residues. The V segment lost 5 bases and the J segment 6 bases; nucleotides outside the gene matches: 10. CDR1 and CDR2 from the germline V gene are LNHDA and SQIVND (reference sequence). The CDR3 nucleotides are TGTGCCAGTAGTTTCGGGACTACCTCGGCCAATGAGCAGTTCTTC. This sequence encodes CASSFGTTSANEQFF.

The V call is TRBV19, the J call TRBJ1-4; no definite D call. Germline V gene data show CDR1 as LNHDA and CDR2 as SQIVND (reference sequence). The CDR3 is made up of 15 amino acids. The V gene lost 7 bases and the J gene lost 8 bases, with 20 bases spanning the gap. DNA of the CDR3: TGTGCCAGTACCCAAAGGTGGCAGGTTCGAGAAAAACTGTTTTTT. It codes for CASTQRWQVREKLFF. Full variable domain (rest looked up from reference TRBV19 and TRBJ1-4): DGGITQSPKYLFRKEGQNVTLSCEQNLNHDAMYWYRQDPGQGLRLIYYSQIVNDFQKGDIAEGYSVSREKKESFPLTVTSAQKNPTAFYLCASTQRWQVREKLFFGSGTQLSVL.

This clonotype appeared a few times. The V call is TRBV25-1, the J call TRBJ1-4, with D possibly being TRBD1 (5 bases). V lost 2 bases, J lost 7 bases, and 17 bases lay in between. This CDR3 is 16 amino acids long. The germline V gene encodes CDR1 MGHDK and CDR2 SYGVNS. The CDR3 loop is CASSETRGKAGEKLFF. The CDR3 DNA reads TGTGCCAGCAGTGAAACACGGGGGAAGGCGGGTGAAAAACTGTTTTTT.

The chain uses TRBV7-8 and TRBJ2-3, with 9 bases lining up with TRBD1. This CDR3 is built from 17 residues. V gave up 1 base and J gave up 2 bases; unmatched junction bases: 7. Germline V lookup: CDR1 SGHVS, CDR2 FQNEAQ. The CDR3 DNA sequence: TGTGCCAGCAGCTTAGGGTACAGGGGGCCCGCCACAGATACGCAGTATTTT. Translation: CASSLGYRGPATDTQYF.

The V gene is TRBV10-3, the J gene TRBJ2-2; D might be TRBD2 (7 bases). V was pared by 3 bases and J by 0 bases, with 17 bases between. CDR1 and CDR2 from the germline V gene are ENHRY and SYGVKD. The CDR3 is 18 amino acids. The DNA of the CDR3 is TGTGCCATCAGTGATGCGGGGGCCGAGTTCGCGAACACCGGGGAGCTGTTTTTT. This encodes CAISDAGAEFANTGELFF.

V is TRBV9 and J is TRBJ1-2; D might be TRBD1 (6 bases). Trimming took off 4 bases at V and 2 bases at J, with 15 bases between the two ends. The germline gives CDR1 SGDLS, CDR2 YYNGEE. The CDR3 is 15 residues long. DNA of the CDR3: TGTGCCAGCAGCCTAATGGGGGGGCAAAACTATGGCTACACCTTC. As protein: CASSLMGGQNYGYTF.

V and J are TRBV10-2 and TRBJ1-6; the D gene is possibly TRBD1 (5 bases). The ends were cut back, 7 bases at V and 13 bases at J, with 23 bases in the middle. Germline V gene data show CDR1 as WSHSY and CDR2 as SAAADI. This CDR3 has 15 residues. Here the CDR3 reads CASKTGGYSNQPLHF. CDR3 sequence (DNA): TGCGCCAGCAAAACGGGGGGGTATAGCAATCAGCCCCTCCACTTT.

CDR3 DNA: TGCAGCGTTGGCCGTTGGTCGGGGGGGCTCACAGATACGCAGTATTTT. Translating it yields CSVGRWSGGLTDTQYF. V gene TRBV29-1 combines with J gene TRBJ2-3; 8 bases fit TRBD2. CDR1 is SQVTM, CDR2 ANQGSEA, per germline. V lost 4 bases and J lost 2; bases outside the gene matches: 11. The CDR3 sequence is 16 residues long.

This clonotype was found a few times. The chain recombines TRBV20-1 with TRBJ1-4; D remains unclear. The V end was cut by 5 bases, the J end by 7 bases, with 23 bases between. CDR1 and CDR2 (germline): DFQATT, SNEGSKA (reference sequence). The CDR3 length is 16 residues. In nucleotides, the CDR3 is TGCAGTGCTCCGGCCCCCGGTTTTCGGAAGTGTGAAAAACTGTTTTTT. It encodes CSAPAPGFRKCEKLFF.